The next 17 T cell receptor beta chains were all read from a single sample in a study of cytomegalovirus exposure and HLA in healthy donors. This PCR relied on a set of 60 Vbeta primers and 13 Jbeta primers. Method: immunoSEQ multiplex PCR; TCRdb's copy keeps in-frame clones and lacks some. Listed are 85,000 to 90,000 clones; 15% to 19% falls within the top ten. Sequenced input: PBMCs. All receptors come from a man in his fifties or sixties in good health and CMV-seropositive.

V gene TRBV7-3 combines with J gene TRBJ1-1; D may be TRBD1 (6 bases). Looked up from germline, CDR1 is SGHTA and CDR2 is FQGTGA. The CDR3 has 14 residues. With 2 bases removed from V and 5 bases from J, the gap between germline ends came to 12 bases. The CDR3: CASSLGGLGTEAFF. Written as DNA, the CDR3 is TGTGCCAGCAGCTTAGGGGGCCTTGGGACTGAAGCTTTCTTT.

DNA of the CDR3: TGTGCCTGGAGTCTGGACAGGGATGATGGCTACACCTTC. Its protein product is CAWSLDRDDGYTF. The gene calls are TRBV30 and TRBJ1-2; TRBD1 aligns across 8 bases. The CDR3 covers 13 residues. Germline-derived CDR1 and CDR2 are GTSNPN and SVGIG (reference sequence). V was pared by 2 bases and J by 6 bases, with 5 bases of the junction left unmatched.

This rearrangement joins TRBV5-4 to TRBJ2-5; the D is unclear. The ends were cut back, 4 bases at V and 2 bases at J, with 12 bases in the middle. CDR1 and CDR2 (germline): SGHNT, YYREEE (reference sequence). CDR3 length equals 14 residues. The CDR3 DNA sequence: TGTGCCAGCAGCCATCGCGCCCAACAAGAGACCCAGTACTTC. Its translation is CASSHRAQQETQYF.

The chain uses TRBV18 and TRBJ1-1; D ambiguous. Trimming stripped 6 bases from V and 0 bases from J, with 14 bases between. CDR3 length: 15 residues. Germline-derived CDR1 and CDR2 are KGHSH and LQKENI. CDR3 DNA sequence: TGTGCCAGCTCGAGGGTGCAGTCGATGAACACTGAAGCTTTCTTT. Residues: CASSRVQSMNTEAFF. Based on the CDR3 plus reference TRBV18 and TRBJ1-1, the full variable domain is NAGVMQNPRHLVRRRGQEARLRCSPMKGHSHVYWYRQLPEEGLKFMVYLQKENIIDESGMPKERFSAEFPKEGPSILRIQQVVRGDSAAYFCASSRVQSMNTEAFFGQGTRLTVV.

The V call is TRBV13, the J call TRBJ2-7, with D tentatively TRBD1 (5 bases). The V gene's germline CDR1 is PRHDT and CDR2 FYEKMQ (reference sequence). V lost 1 base, J lost 4 bases, and 17 bases lay in between. This CDR3 is built from 16 residues. The CDR3 sequence is CASSLVRTLKGYEQYF. CDR3 DNA: TGTGCCAGCAGCTTAGTTCGGACACTCAAGGGTTACGAGCAGTACTTC.

This chain links TRBV4-1 with TRBJ1-4, with D unresolved. This CDR3 region has 14 residues. Deletions cut 3 bases from V and 7 bases from J, with 12 bases between. Germline CDR1 is MGHRA and CDR2 is YSYEKL. The CDR3 sequence: CASSQIRVVEKLFF. DNA for the CDR3: TGCGCCAGCAGCCAGATTCGGGTGGTTGAAAAACTGTTTTTT.

CDR3 loop: CASSMGSTGELFF. DNA for the CDR3: TGTGCCAGTAGTATGGGGAGCACCGGGGAGCTGTTTTTT. The chain has TRBV19 and TRBJ2-2; a possible D gene is TRBD2 (5 bases). CDR3 size: 13 residues. Germline V gene lookup returns CDR1 LNHDA and CDR2 SQIVND (reference sequence). V was shortened by 3 bases and J by 4 bases, with 6 bases between the two germline ends.

The chain couples TRBV19 to TRBJ1-1; perhaps TRBD1 as D (5 bases). V lost 3 bases and J lost 7, with 18 bases in between. CDR1 LNHDA and CDR2 SQIVND come from the germline V gene (reference sequence). The CDR3 length is 15 residues. The CDR3 loop reads CASSIPGTLANEAFF. In DNA form, the CDR3 reads TGTGCCAGTAGTATTCCCGGGACTCTGGCTAATGAAGCTTTCTTT.

V usage is TRBV28 and J usage is TRBJ2-5, with 8 bases fitting TRBD2. The CDR3 is made up of 15 amino acids. V was clipped by 7 bases and J by 1 base; unmatched bases: 8. Germline V gene sequence: CDR1 MDHEN, CDR2 SYDVKM. The CDR3 reads CASTSGSMSQETQYF. CDR3 bases: TGTGCCAGCACCAGCGGGAGCATGTCCCAAGAGACCCAGTACTTC.

The V call is TRBV5-1, the J call TRBJ1-2; 7 bases fit TRBD1. CDR3 length: 15 amino acids. J was trimmed by 7 bases and V by 0 bases; bases with no gene match: 9. CDR1 and CDR2 from the germline V gene are SGHRS and YFSETQ. CDR3 in amino acids: CASSLEMGQSGGYTF. The CDR3 DNA is TGCGCCAGCAGCTTGGAGATGGGACAGTCTGGTGGCTACACCTTC. The variable domain in full, with the rest retrieved from reference TRBV5-1 and TRBJ1-2, is KAGVTQTPRYLIKTRGQQVTLSCSPISGHRSVSWYQQTPGQGLQFLFEYFSETQRNKGNFPGRFSGRQFSNSRSEMNVSTLELGDSALYLCASSLEMGQSGGYTFGSGTRLTVV.

To note about this clone: A read error may produce the germline difference seen at one junction end. This sequence joins TRBV4-3 and TRBJ1-2, with 8 bases matching TRBD1. The V gene's germline CDR1 is LGHNA and CDR2 YSLEER. The CDR3 has 16 amino acids. The CDR3 is CASSQEVGQGYDGYTF. Here the CDR3 DNA reads TGCGCCAGCAGTCAAGAGGTAGGACAGGGTTACGATGGCTACACCTTC.

The gene calls are TRBV4-3 and TRBJ2-1; possibly TRBD2 for D (5 bases). The CDR3 runs 13 residues. Trimming took off 2 bases at V and 12 bases at J, with 14 bases between the two ends. CDR1 and CDR2 from the germline V gene are LGHNA and YSLEER. The chain's CDR3 is CASSQRGSTAQFF. The CDR3 nucleotides read TGCGCCAGCAGCCAAAGAGGGTCCACGGCGCAGTTCTTC.

The chain couples TRBV2 to TRBJ2-7; TRBD2 matches at 14 bases. V lost 3 bases, J lost 6 bases, and 1 base stayed unmatched. In germline, CDR1 is SNHLY, CDR2 FYNNEI. The CDR3 has 14 amino acids. CDR3 sequence reads: CASSEGLAGVEQYF. CDR3 DNA sequence: TGTGCCAGCAGTGAGGGACTAGCGGGAGTCGAGCAGTACTTC.

This chain joins TRBV7-9 and TRBJ2-7; 15 bases align to TRBD2. Germline CDR1 and CDR2: SEHNR and FQNEAQ (reference sequence). The length of the CDR3 is 17 residues. V was clipped by 1 base and J by 1 base; unmatched bases: 2. The CDR3 sequence is CASSLGTSGRGSYEQYF. The CDR3, as DNA: TGTGCCAGCAGCTTAGGGACTAGCGGGAGGGGATCCTACGAGCAGTACTTC.

The chain carries TRBV7-9 and TRBJ2-1, with D perhaps TRBD2 (6 bases). V gave up 3 bases and J gave up 1 base, with 10 bases separating them. The CDR3 runs 15 residues. CDR1 is SEHNR, CDR2 FQNEAQ, per germline (reference sequence). In DNA form, the CDR3 reads TGTGCCAGCAGCTTCGCGGGACTGTCCTACAATGAGCAGTTCTTC. It codes for CASSFAGLSYNEQFF.

J is TRBJ1-1 and V is TRBV7-6, with TRBD1 matching over 7 bases. V was clipped by 1 base and J by 4 bases; unmatched bases: 3. The CDR3 sequence is 14 residues long. The germline gives CDR1 SGHVS, CDR2 FNYEAQ. CDR3 bases: TGTGCCAGCAGCTTAGGGGCAGGGGGCACTGAAGCTTTCTTT. The encoded protein is CASSLGAGGTEAFF.

The chain combines TRBV4-1 with TRBJ2-5, with TRBD2 matching 8 bases. Germline CDR1 MGHRA, CDR2 YSYEKL. The CDR3 has 16 amino acids. J lost 2 bases, V lost 5 bases, and 10 bases had no gene match. The CDR3 region is CASSSPILAAQETQYF. CDR3 coding DNA: TGCGCCAGCAGCTCACCGATACTAGCGGCACAAGAGACCCAGTACTTC.